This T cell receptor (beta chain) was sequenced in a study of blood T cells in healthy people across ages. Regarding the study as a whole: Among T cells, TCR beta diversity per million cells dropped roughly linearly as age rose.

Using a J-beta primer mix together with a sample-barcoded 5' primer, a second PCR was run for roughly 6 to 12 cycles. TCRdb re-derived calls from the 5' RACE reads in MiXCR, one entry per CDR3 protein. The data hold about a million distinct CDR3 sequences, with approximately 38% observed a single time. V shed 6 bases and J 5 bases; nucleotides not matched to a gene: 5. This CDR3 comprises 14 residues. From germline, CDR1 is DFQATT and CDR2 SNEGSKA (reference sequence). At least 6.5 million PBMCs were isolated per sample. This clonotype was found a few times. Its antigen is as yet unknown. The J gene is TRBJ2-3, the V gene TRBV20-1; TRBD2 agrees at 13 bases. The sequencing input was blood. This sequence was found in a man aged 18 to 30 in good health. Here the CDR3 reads CSAQGLAGLDTQYF. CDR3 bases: TGCAGTGCCCAGGGACTAGCGGGGTTAGATACGCAGTATTTT.